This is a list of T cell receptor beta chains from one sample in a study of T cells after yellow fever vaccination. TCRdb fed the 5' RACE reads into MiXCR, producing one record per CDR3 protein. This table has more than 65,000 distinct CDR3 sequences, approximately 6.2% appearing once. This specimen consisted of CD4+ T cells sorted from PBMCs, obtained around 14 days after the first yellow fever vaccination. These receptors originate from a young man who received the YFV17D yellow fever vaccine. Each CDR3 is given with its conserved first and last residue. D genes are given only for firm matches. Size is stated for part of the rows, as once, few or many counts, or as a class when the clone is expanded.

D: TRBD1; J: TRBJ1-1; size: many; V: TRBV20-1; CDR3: CSASPQGAGTEAFF; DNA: TGCAGTGCTAGTCCCCAGGGGGCGGGTACTGAAGCTTTCTTT
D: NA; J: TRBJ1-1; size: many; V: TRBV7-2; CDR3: CASSLDRQNTEAFF; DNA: TGTGCCAGCAGCTTAGACAGGCAGAACACTGAAGCTTTCTTT
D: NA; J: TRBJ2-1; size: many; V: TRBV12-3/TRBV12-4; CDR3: CASRPTGVYNEQFF; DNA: TGTGCCAGCAGACCGACAGGAGTTTACAATGAGCAGTTCTTC
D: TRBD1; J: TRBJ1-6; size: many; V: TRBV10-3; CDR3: CAISSRDSNSPLHF; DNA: TGTGCCATCAGTTCCCGGGACAGTAATTCACCCCTCCACTTT
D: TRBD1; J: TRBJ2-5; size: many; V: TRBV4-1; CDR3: CASSPTGLRETQYF; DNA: TGCGCCAGCAGCCCGACAGGGCTGCGGGAGACCCAGTACTTC
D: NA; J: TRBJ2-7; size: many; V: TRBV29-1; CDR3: CSVTLTQGSKYF; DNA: TGCAGCGTTACACTGACCCAGGGATCCAAGTACTTC
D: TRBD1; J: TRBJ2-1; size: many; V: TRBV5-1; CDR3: CASGGTGPYNEQFF; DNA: TGCGCCAGCGGAGGGACAGGTCCCTACAATGAGCAGTTCTTC
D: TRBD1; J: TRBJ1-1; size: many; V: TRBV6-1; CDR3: CANRKGQGRYGFF; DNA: TGTGCCAACAGAAAAGGACAGGGGAGATATGGTTTCTTT
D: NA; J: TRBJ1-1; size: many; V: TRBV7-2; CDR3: CASSSWGGRAEAFF; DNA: TGTGCCAGCAGCTCCTGGGGGGGCAGGGCGGAAGCTTTCTTT
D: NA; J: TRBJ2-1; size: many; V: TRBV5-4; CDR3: CASSRASVGGDEQFF; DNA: TGTGCCAGCAGCCGGGCCTCGGTAGGTGGCGATGAGCAGTTCTTC
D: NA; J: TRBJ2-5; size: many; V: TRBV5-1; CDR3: CASMAGGNQETQYF; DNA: TGCGCCAGCATGGCTGGGGGGAACCAAGAGACCCAGTACTTC
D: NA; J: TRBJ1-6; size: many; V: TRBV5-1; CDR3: CASSLESHSSYNSPLHF; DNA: TGCGCCAGCAGCTTGGAAAGCCACAGCTCCTATAATTCACCCCTCCACTTT
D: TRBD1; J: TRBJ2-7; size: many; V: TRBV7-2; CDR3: CASRGVEGALEQYF; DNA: TGTGCCAGCAGGGGCGTTGAGGGGGCCCTCGAGCAGTACTTC
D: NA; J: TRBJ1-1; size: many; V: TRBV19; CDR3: CASSIASPVLGTEAFF; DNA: TGTGCCAGTAGTATAGCAAGTCCAGTCCTCGGCACTGAAGCTTTCTTT
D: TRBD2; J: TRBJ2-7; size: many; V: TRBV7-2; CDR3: CASRATSGGLYEQYF; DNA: TGTGCCAGCAGGGCTACTAGCGGGGGCCTCTACGAGCAGTACTTC
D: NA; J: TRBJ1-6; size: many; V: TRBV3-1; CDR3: CASSPPAGTNSPLHF; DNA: TGTGCCAGCAGTCCACCAGCGGGGACGAATTCACCCCTCCACTTT
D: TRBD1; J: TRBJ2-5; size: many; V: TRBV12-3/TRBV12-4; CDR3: CASSFDRARETQYF; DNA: TGTGCCAGCAGTTTTGACAGGGCTCGGGAGACCCAGTACTTC
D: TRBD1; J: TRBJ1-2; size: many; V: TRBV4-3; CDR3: CASSQARQGLYGYTF; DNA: TGCGCCAGCAGCCAAGCTAGACAGGGTCTCTATGGCTACACCTTC
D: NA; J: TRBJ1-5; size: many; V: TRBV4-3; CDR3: CASSQEEGYQPQHF; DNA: TGCGCCAGCAGCCAAGAAGAGGGATACCAGCCCCAGCATTTT
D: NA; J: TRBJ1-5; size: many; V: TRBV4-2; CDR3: CASSQDAEAAGNQPQHF; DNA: TGTGCCAGCAGCCAAGACGCTGAGGCGGCAGGGAACCAGCCCCAGCATTTT
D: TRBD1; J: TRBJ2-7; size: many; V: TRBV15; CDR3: CATSRTTGTLYEQYF; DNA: TGTGCCACCAGCAGGACGACAGGGACCCTCTACGAGCAGTACTTC
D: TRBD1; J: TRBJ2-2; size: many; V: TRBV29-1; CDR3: CSTRQGADTGELFF; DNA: TGCAGCACTAGACAGGGGGCGGACACCGGGGAGCTGTTTTTT
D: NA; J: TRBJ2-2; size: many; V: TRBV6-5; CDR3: CASSYGFGGTGELFF; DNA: TGTGCCAGCAGTTACGGGTTTGGGGGCACCGGGGAGCTGTTTTTT
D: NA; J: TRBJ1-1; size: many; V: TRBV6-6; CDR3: CASTRQAYTEAFF; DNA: TGTGCCAGCACAAGACAGGCCTACACTGAAGCTTTCTTT
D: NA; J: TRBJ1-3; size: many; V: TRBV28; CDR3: CASSSVGNTIYF; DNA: TGTGCCAGCAGTAGCGTTGGAAACACCATATATTTT
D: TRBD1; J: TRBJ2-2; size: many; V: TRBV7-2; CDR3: CASSFGTGTTGELFF; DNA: TGTGCCAGCAGCTTCGGGACAGGGACTACCGGGGAGCTGTTTTTT
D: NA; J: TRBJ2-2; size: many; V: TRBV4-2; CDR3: CASSQQGSTGELFF; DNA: TGTGCCAGCAGCCAGCAGGGAAGCACCGGGGAGCTGTTTTTT
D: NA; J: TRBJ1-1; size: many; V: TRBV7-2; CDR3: CASNNRVDTEAFF; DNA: TGTGCCAGCAACAACAGGGTAGACACTGAAGCTTTCTTT
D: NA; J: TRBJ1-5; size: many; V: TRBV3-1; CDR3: CASSQDQSNQPQHF; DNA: TGTGCCAGCAGCCAAGATCAAAGCAATCAGCCCCAGCATTTT
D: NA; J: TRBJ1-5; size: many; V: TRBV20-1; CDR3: CSAGAGPYSNQPQHF; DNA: TGCAGTGCTGGGGCAGGGCCTTATAGCAATCAGCCCCAGCATTTT
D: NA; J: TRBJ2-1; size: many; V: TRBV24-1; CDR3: CATGDRSSYNEQFF; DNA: TGTGCCACCGGGGACCGCAGCTCCTACAATGAGCAGTTCTTC
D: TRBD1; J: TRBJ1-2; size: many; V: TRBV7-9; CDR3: CASSSTGDGGYTF; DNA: TGTGCCAGCAGTTCGACAGGGGACGGAGGCTACACCTTC
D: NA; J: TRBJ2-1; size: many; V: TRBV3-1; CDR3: CASSQAQRYNEQFF; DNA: TGTGCCAGCAGCCAAGCTCAGAGGTACAATGAGCAGTTCTTC
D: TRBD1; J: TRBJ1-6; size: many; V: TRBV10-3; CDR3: CAISESYRTGNNSPLHF; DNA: TGTGCCATCAGTGAGTCCTATCGGACAGGGAATAATTCACCCCTCCACTTT
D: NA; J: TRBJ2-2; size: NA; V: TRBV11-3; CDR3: CASSPRTGSTGELFF; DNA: TGTGCCAGCAGCCCGAGGACGGGGAGCACCGGGGAGCTGTTTTTT
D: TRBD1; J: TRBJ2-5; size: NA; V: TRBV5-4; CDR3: CASSANRGLYETQYF; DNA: TGTGCCAGCAGCGCAAACAGGGGGCTATATGAGACCCAGTACTTC
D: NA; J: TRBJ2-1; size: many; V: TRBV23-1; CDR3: CASSHTYNEQFF; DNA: TGCGCCAGCAGTCATACATACAATGAGCAGTTCTTC
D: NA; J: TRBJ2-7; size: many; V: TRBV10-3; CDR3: CAITRDSFGYEQYF; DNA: TGTGCCATCACCCGGGACTCCTTTGGGTACGAGCAGTACTTC
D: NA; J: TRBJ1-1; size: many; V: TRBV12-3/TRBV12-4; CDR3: CASNLGDTEAFF; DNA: TGTGCCAGCAACCTTGGAGACACTGAAGCTTTCTTT
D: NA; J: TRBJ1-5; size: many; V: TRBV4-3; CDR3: CASSQGPNQPQHF; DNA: TGCGCCAGCAGCCAAGGGCCAAATCAGCCCCAGCATTTT
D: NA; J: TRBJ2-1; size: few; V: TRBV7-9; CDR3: CASSPVNEQFF; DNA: TGTGCCAGCAGCCCGGTCAATGAGCAGTTCTTC
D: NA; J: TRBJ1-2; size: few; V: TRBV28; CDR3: CASSLTNFGYTF; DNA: TGTGCCAGCAGTTTGACCAACTTTGGCTACACCTTC
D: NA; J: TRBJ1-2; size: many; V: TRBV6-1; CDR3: CASSVSEYGYTF; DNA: TGTGCCAGCAGTGTTTCTGAGTATGGCTACACCTTC
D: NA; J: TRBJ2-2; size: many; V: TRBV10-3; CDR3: CAISSQHGRDTGELFF; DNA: TGTGCCATCAGTTCACAACATGGCAGGGACACCGGGGAGCTGTTTTTT
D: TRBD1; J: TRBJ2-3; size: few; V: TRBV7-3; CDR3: CASFQGESTDTQYF; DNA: TGTGCCAGTTTCCAGGGGGAAAGCACAGATACGCAGTATTTT
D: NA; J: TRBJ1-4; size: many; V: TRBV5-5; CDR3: CASSLSLGTNEKLFF; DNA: TGTGCCAGCAGCTTGTCCCTAGGCACTAATGAAAAACTGTTTTTT
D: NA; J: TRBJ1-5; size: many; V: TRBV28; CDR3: CASSLGGFQPQHF; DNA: TGTGCCAGCAGTTTAGGGGGCTTTCAGCCCCAGCATTTT
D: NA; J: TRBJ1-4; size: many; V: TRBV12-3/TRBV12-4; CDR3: CASSLGAAGGREKLFF; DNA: TGTGCCAGCAGTTTAGGGGCCGCCGGCGGTCGGGAAAAACTGTTTTTT